Given below is one T cell receptor (beta chain) in context. The antigen this receptor binds is unknown. No much larger clone exists at a distance of one base, and base qualities are not known. This specimen comes from a study of CD8 T cells in Susac syndrome (dated by TCRdb to the late 2010s). Broadly, across the study: Repertoire sequencing was used to test whether CD8+ T cell activation and differentiation in Susac syndrome was antigen driven. Study-wide findings and limitations: The study acknowledged that relatively few individuals were included in the TCR sequencing and HLA analysis.

High-throughput TCR beta sequencing profiled peripheral blood CD8+ and CD4+ T cells from healthy donors, Susac syndrome patients and multiple sclerosis patients. The multiple sclerosis controls were treatment-naive patients whose relapsing-remitting disease, either stable or active, fulfilled the revised McDonald criteria. Bulk CD8+ and CD4+ T cells were purified by magnetic negative isolation, whereas CD8+ TEMRA cells were enriched by FACS. Blood was drawn into EDTA tubes, processed within 24 hours, and PBMCs were isolated by density gradient centrifugation. PBMCs destined for TCR sequencing were cryopreserved in liquid nitrogen and later thawed in a 37 °C water bath. The sorted or isolated CD4+, CD8+ and CD8+ TEMRA cells had a purity of 90% or higher. CDR1 is given as SGHRS and CDR2 as YFSETQ, both from the germline V gene. The germline V end is reduced by 4 bases and the J end by 1 base; junction bases left unmatched: 3. Reading from cysteine to phenylalanine, the CDR3 counts 14 amino acids. The CDR3 DNA has 42 bases and is translated from base 1.

RNA was extracted using the RNeasy kit, and 0.5 to 1 microgram was reverse transcribed with random hexamers. The immunoSEQ multiplex PCR assay, covering 54 Vbeta and 13 Jbeta segments, was used to amplify TCR beta CDR3 regions. PCR amplification bias was corrected by using a synthetic template baseline for primer optimization and computational correction. Per the authors' processing: Reads were assigned to V, D and J genes according to IMGT and analyzed in immunoSEQ Analyzer, with only productive sequences retained. Clonality was calculated as one minus the Shannon entropy normalized by log2 of the number of productive unique sequences. For each patient and control, public and private clones were evaluated within the 100 most prevalent clones. Clones were defined as Susac-specific when absent from the healthy and MS cohorts, from fewer than 1,300 published viral clones and from other ImmuneACCESS disease sequences. TCRdb reanalyzed the raw reads on its own, using fastp at Q25 for trimming and MiXCR for clone calling, and kept in-frame beta chains. One record per CDR3 amino acid sequence lists the most common genes and DNA. The V and J calls come from TCRdb's annotation, not from the publication. For this sample the table gives approximately 200,000 distinct CDR3 sequences, of which 95% were detected only once. The ten largest clones represent around 0.093% of the sample.

Sequenced: CD4+ T cells from PBMCs. This receptor was identified in a human donor with multiple sclerosis. The rearrangement combines TRBV5-1 with TRBJ1-2; the junction holds 8 bases that match TRBD1. The DNA reads as follows: TGCGCCAGCAGCACGGGACAGGTTAACTATGGCTACACCTTC. This gives the protein CASSTGQVNYGYTF.